The clone carrying this T cell receptor (delta chain) was counted a few times. With only one base between it and a far larger clone, this is likely a read error. This same CDR3 is encoded by further DNA sequences in the sample. Vgamma9/Vdelta2+ and Vdelta2-negative gammadelta T cells were flow-sorted from PBMC for bulk sequencing. The CDR3 consists of 26 residues. Germline V gene lookup returns CDR1 TSWWSYY and CDR2 QGS. TCRdb re-called the multiplex PCR reads using CATT. The repertoire has 75,000 to 95,000 delta-chain clones, less than 1% of them found once; the top ten carry 9.6%. This specimen belongs to a study of γδ T cells in repeated Plasmodium falciparum infection.

Sample: gamma-delta T cells from blood. This clonotype was obtained from a pool of human donors (malaria-infected and uninfected, not separated). The V call is TRDV1, the J call TRDJ1; the match to TRDD3 covers 12 bases. The CDR3, as DNA: TGTGCTCTTGGGGAATTAGGGCCTCCTACGATTAGCTGGGGGATACGGGGGCCTTCTTACACCGATAAACTCATCTTC. Its protein is CALGELGPPTISWGIRGPSYTDKLIF.